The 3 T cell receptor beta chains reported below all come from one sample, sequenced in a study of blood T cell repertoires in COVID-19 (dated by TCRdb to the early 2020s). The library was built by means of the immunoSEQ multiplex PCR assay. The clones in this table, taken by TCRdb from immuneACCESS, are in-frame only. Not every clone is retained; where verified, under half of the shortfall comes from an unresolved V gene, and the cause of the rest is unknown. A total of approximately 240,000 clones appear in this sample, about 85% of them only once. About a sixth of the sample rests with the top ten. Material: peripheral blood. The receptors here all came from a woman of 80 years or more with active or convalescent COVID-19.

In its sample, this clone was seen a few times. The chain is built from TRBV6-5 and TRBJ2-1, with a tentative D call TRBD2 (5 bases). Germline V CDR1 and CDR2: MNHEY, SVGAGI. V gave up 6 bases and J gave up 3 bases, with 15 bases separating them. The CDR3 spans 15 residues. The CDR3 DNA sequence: TGTGCCAGCAGCCAGTTGCGGAGCGGCTACAATGAGCAGTTCTTC. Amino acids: CASSQLRSGYNEQFF.

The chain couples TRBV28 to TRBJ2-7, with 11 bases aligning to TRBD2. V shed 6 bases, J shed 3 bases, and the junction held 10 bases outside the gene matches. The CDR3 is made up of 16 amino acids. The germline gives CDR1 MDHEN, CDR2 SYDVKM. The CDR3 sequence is CASSPPQTSGNYEQYF. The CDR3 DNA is TGTGCCAGCAGCCCCCCTCAGACTAGCGGGAACTACGAGCAGTACTTC.

The CDR3 region has the DNA TGTGCCAGCAGCTTGCCGGACAGCTACGAGCAGTACTTC. Protein: CASSLPDSYEQYF. The rearrangement uses TRBV11-3 and TRBJ2-7, with D perhaps TRBD1 (6 bases). The length of the CDR3 is 13 residues. Germline assignment: CDR1 SGHNT and CDR2 YENEEA. V was clipped by 3 bases and J by 3 bases, with 9 bases between them. Full variable domain (outside the CDR3, taken from reference TRBV11-3 and TRBJ2-7): EAGVVQSPRYKIIEKKQPVAFWCNPISGHNTLYWYLQNLGQGPELLIRYENEEAVDDSQLPKDRFSAERLKGVDSTLKIQPAELGDSAVYLCASSLPDSYEQYFGPGTRLTVT.